A single sample gave rise to the 9 T cell receptor beta chains below, sequenced in a study of cytomegalovirus exposure and HLA in healthy donors. The PCR had 60 Vbeta and 13 Jbeta primers. Here immunoSEQ multiplex PCR was the method, and the copy in TCRdb shows in-frame clones only, minus some. The sample has approximately 180,000 clones, 70% to 80% seen once. Sequenced material: PBMCs. Receptors were obtained from a woman aged 45 to 65 in good health and CMV-seronegative.

This chain links TRBV6-5 with TRBJ1-3; no clear D. This CDR3 has 13 amino acids. The V end lost 0 bases, the J end lost 7 bases, and 7 bases lay between the germline ends. The germline gives CDR1 MNHEY, CDR2 SVGAGI. In nucleotides, the CDR3 is TGTGCCAGCAGTTACTCGACGGGGAACACCATATATTTT. It encodes CASSYSTGNTIYF.

This chain joins TRBV2 and TRBJ1-3, with D maybe TRBD1 (6 bases). The CDR3 spans 16 residues. Germline V gene lookup returns CDR1 SNHLY and CDR2 FYNNEI. V dropped 6 bases and J dropped 0 bases, with 15 bases sitting between them. The CDR3 is CASSRQAGASGNTIYF. The CDR3 DNA reads as TGTGCCAGCAGCAGACAGGCCGGGGCCTCTGGAAACACCATATATTTT. The whole variable domain, remainder taken from reference TRBV2 and TRBJ1-3, is EPEVTQTPSHQVTQMGQEVILRCVPISNHLYFYWYRQILGQKVEFLVSFYNNEISEKSEIFDDQFSVERPDGSNFTLKIRSTKLEDSAMYFCASSRQAGASGNTIYFGEGSWLTVV.

The rearrangement links TRBV19 to TRBJ1-2; TRBD1 agrees at 7 bases. The CDR3 length is 14 residues. Trimming at V came to 6 bases and at J to 8 bases, leaving 12 bases not matched to a gene. Germline CDR1 and CDR2: LNHDA and SQIVND (reference sequence). The CDR3 sequence: CASSPTGTYPGYTF. The CDR3 DNA reads TGTGCCAGTAGCCCGACAGGGACATATCCCGGCTACACCTTC.

V gene TRBV27 combines with J gene TRBJ1-2; tentative D call: TRBD1 (6 bases). Germline V CDR1 and CDR2: MNHEY, SMNVEV (reference sequence). The CDR3 consists of 17 residues. Trimming cost V 0 bases and J 0 bases, with 14 bases left between them. The CDR3 DNA is TGTGCCAGCAGTTTATCCAGGGGTTCCCTATCTAACTATGGCTACACCTTC. Its protein product is CASSLSRGSLSNYGYTF.

This clone was observed a few times. The chain has TRBV6-5 and TRBJ1-5; no clear D gene. Germline V CDR1 and CDR2: MNHEY, SVGAGI. V was pared by 0 bases and J by 6 bases, with 6 bases between. The CDR3 extends over 13 amino acids. In DNA, the CDR3 is TGTGCCAGCAGTTACTCGATCAGTCAGCCCCAGCATTTT. This encodes CASSYSISQPQHF.

The chain combines TRBV6-5 with TRBJ1-2; no reliable D call. The length of the CDR3 is 13 residues. Trimming took off 3 bases at V and 7 bases at J, with 12 bases between the two ends. Germline V gene data show CDR1 as MNHEY and CDR2 as SVGAGI. CDR3 coding DNA: TGTGCCAGCAGTTATACGCCTACCATTGGCTACACCTTC. Translation: CASSYTPTIGYTF.

This clone was counted only a few times. The chain is built from TRBV28 and TRBJ2-7; D uncertain. Germline V gene sequence: CDR1 MDHEN, CDR2 SYDVKM. The CDR3 sequence is 12 residues long. V was pared by 5 bases and J by 4 bases, with 9 bases between. This chain's CDR3 is CASSLLIYEQYF. The CDR3 DNA reads as TGTGCCAGCAGTCTACTGATATACGAGCAGTACTTC.

This chain uses TRBV10-3 with TRBJ2-4; 10 bases are a match to TRBD2. The CDR3 totals 18 residues. Trimming at V came to 0 bases and at J to 3 bases, leaving 8 bases not matched to a gene. Per germline, CDR1 ENHRY and CDR2 SYGVKD. The CDR3 bases are TGTGCCATCAGTGAGTCGAAGGGCGTAGCGGGAGGCAAAAACATTCAGTACTTC. Translation gives CAISESKGVAGGKNIQYF.

The chain's CDR3 is CASSPRRSGSNYGYTF. The DNA for the CDR3 is TGTGCCAGCAGTCCTCGTCGGTCGGGGTCTAACTATGGCTACACCTTC. The J gene is TRBJ1-2, the V gene TRBV2; D remains unclear. The germline CDR1 and CDR2 sequences are SNHLY and FYNNEI. This CDR3 has 16 amino acids. Deletions cut 5 bases from V and 0 bases from J, with 16 bases between. The full variable domain, in which reference TRBV2 and TRBJ1-2 provide the parts outside the CDR3, is EPEVTQTPSHQVTQMGQEVILRCVPISNHLYFYWYRQILGQKVEFLVSFYNNEISEKSEIFDDQFSVERPDGSNFTLKIRSTKLEDSAMYFCASSPRRSGSNYGYTFGSGTRLTVV.